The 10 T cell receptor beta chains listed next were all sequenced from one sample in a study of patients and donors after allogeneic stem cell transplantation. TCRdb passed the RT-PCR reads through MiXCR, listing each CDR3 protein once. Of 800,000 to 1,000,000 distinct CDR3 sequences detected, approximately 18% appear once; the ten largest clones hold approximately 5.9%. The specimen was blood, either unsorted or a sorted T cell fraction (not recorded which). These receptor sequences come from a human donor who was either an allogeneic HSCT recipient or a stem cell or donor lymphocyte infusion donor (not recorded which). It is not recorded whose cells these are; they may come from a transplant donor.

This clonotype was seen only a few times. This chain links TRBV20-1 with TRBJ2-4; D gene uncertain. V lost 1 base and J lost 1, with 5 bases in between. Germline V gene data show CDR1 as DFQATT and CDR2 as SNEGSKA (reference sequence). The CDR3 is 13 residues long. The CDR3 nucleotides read TGCAGTGCTAGAGTCGGCGCCAAAAACATTCAGTACTTC. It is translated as CSARVGAKNIQYF.

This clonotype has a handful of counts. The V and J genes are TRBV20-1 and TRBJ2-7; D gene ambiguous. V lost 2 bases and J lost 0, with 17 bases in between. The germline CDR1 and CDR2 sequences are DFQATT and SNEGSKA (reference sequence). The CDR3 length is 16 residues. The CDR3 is CSARPLRIRLSYEQYF. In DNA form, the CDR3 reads TGCAGTGCTAGACCCCTCCGGATTCGTCTCTCCTACGAGCAGTACTTC.

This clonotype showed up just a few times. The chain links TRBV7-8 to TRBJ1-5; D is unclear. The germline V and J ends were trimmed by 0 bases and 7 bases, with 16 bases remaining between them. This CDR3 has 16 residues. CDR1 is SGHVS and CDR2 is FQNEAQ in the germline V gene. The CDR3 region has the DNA TGTGCCAGCAGCTTAGCGCTAAATAGGGTTGGGCAGCCCCAGCATTTT. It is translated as CASSLALNRVGQPQHF.

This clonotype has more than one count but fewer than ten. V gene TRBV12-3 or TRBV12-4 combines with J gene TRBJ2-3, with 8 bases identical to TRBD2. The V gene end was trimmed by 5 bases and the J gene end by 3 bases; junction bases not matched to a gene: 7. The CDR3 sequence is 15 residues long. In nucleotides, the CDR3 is TGTGCCAGCAGTACCGGGACTAGTCGAACAGATACGCAGTATTTT. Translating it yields CASSTGTSRTDTQYF.

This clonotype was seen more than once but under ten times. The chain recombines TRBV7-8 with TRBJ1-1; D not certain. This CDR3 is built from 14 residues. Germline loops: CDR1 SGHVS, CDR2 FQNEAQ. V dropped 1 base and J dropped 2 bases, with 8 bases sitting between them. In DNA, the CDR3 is TGTGCCAGCAGCTTAGTCCAGGTTAACACTGAAGCTTTCTTT. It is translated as CASSLVQVNTEAFF.

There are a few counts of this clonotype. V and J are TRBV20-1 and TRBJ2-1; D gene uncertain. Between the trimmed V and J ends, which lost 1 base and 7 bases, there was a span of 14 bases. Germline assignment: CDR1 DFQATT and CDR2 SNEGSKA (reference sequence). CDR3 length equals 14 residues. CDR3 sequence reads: CSARGSVSHNEQFF. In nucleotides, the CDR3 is TGCAGTGCTAGAGGTTCCGTCAGCCATAATGAGCAGTTCTTC.

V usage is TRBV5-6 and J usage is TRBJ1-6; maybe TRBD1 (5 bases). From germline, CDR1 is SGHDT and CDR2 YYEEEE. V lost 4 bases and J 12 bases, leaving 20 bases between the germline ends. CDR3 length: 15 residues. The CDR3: CASSRVQDPGKPLHF. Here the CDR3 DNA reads TGTGCCAGCAGCCGGGTCCAGGACCCAGGGAAACCCCTCCACTTT.

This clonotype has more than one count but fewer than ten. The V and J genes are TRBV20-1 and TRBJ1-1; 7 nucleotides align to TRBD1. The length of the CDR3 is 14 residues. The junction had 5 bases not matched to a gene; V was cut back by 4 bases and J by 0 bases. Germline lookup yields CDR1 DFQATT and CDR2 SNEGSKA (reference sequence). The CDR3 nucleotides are TGCAGTGCTAAGAGCGGGACAGTGAACACTGAAGCTTTCTTT. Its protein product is CSAKSGTVNTEAFF.

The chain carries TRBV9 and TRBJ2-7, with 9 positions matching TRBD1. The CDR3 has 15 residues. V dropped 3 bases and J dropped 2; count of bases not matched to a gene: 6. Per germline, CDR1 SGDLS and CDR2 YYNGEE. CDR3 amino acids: CASSARDRDPYEQYF. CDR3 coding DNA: TGTGCCAGCAGCGCCCGGGACAGGGATCCCTACGAGCAGTACTTC.

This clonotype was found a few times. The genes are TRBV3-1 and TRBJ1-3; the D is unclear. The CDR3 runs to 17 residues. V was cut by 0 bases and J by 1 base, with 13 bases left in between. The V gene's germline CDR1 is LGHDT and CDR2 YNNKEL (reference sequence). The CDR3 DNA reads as TGTGCCAGCAGCCAAGATCCCCAGAGAGTGTCTGGAAACACCATATATTTT. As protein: CASSQDPQRVSGNTIYF.